What follows are 22 T cell receptor beta chains derived from one specimen sequenced in a study of OX40 agonist ivuxolimab in advanced cancers. Receptor libraries were prepared by the immunoSEQ multiplex PCR assay. TCRdb provides this immuneACCESS table in a form limited to in-frame rearrangements. Some clones are lacking; in checked studies, under half of them reflect an unresolved V gene, and why the rest are absent is not known. This sample has 40,000 to 50,000 clones in its table, and 88% of those were observed once. 0.85% to 1.1% of the sample rests with the top ten. The source was CD4+ or CD8+ T cells sorted from blood, collected in a trial of the OX40 agonist ivuxolimab. These TCRs come from an adult with an advanced solid tumor such as melanoma, head and neck, liver or kidney cancer.

This clone showed up just a few times. The V call is TRBV7-6, the J call TRBJ1-1, with a weak D call TRBD1 (6 bases). Germline V CDR1 and CDR2: SGHVS, FNYEAQ. The ends were cut back, 5 bases at V and 6 bases at J, with 10 bases in the middle. This CDR3 is built from 12 residues. CDR3 residues: CASSPDRPEAFF. The DNA for the CDR3 is TGTGCCAGCAGCCCGGACAGACCTGAAGCTTTCTTT.

Written as DNA, the CDR3 is TGTGCCAGTAGTAACGCCCGGACAGGGGTTGATACGCAGTATTTT. Translation gives CASSNARTGVDTQYF. The chain has TRBV19 and TRBJ2-3, with 9 positions matching TRBD1. Trimming removed 4 bases from V and 6 bases from J; junction bases left unmatched: 8. Germline values: CDR1 LNHDA, CDR2 SQIVND (reference sequence). This CDR3 has 15 residues.

V and J are TRBV7-2 and TRBJ1-3, with 9 bases identical to TRBD1. This CDR3 comprises 16 residues. Germline lookup yields CDR1 SGHTA and CDR2 FQGNSA. V was pared by 2 bases and J by 2 bases, with 4 bases of the junction left unmatched. The CDR3 reads CASSLSRTGAGNTIYF. The CDR3 nucleotides read TGTGCCAGCAGCTTATCCAGGACAGGGGCTGGAAACACCATATATTTT.

The gene calls are TRBV5-5 and TRBJ2-7, with 8 bases lining up with TRBD1. The J segment lost 6 bases and the V segment lost 5 bases, leaving 10 bases of the junction unmatched. Per germline, CDR1 SGHKS and CDR2 YYEKEE (reference sequence). This CDR3 spans 14 amino acids. The CDR3 nucleotides are TGTGCCAGCAGTTTAGGACAGGGCTGGGCCGAGCAGTACTTC. It translates to CASSLGQGWAEQYF.

This rearrangement joins TRBV18 to TRBJ2-7; weak D call: TRBD2 (6 bases). Germline V gives CDR1 KGHSH, CDR2 LQKENI. The CDR3 has 17 residues. V was clipped by 3 bases and J by 2 bases, with 20 bases between them. The CDR3 spells CASSPPGGRAQAYEQYF. The CDR3 DNA reads as TGTGCCAGCTCACCTCCCGGGGGAAGGGCTCAAGCCTACGAGCAGTACTTC.

V and J are TRBV6-1 and TRBJ1-3, with TRBD1 as a possible D gene (6 bases). This CDR3 has 14 amino acids. Germline assignment: CDR1 MNHNS and CDR2 SASEGT. V was shortened by 3 bases and J by 4 bases, with 10 bases between the two germline ends. CDR3 residues: CASSDRQGGNTIYF. The CDR3 DNA sequence: TGTGCCAGCAGTGACAGGCAGGGGGGAAACACCATATATTTT.

V usage is TRBV7-6 and J usage is TRBJ2-7, with D perhaps TRBD2 (5 bases). CDR3 length equals 15 residues. The germline V and J ends were trimmed by 2 bases and 0 bases, with 11 bases remaining between them. Germline-derived CDR1 and CDR2 are SGHVS and FNYEAQ. Here the CDR3 DNA reads TGTGCCAGCAGCTTACCCGCCGGGGACTCCTACGAGCAGTACTTC. It yields the protein CASSLPAGDSYEQYF.

This chain uses TRBV10-3 with TRBJ2-6, with 7 bases lining up with TRBD1. The J segment lost 0 bases and the V segment lost 6 bases, leaving 5 bases of the junction unmatched. CDR1 ENHRY and CDR2 SYGVKD come from the germline V gene. The CDR3 totals 16 residues. The CDR3: CAISRTGNSGANVLTF. The CDR3 DNA reads TGTGCCATCAGCCGGACAGGTAACTCTGGGGCCAACGTCCTGACTTTC.

The gene calls are TRBV30 and TRBJ1-2; D not resolved. Trimming left V 2 bases short and J 8 bases short, with 12 bases between. Looked up from germline, CDR1 is GTSNPN and CDR2 is SVGIG (reference sequence). This CDR3 has 12 residues. The CDR3 sequence is CAWSTNTAGYTF. The CDR3, as DNA: TGTGCCTGGAGTACCAACACGGCGGGCTACACCTTC.

The DNA of the CDR3 is TGTGCCAGCAGCTTGGACAGTCTCAATCAGCCCCAGCATTTT. This encodes CASSLDSLNQPQHF. The V call is TRBV5-5, the J call TRBJ1-5; D is ambiguous. Trimming removed 0 bases from V and 3 bases from J, with 7 bases in between. The CDR3 has 14 amino acids. Looked up from germline, CDR1 is SGHKS and CDR2 is YYEKEE (reference sequence). Full variable domain (missing parts from reference TRBV5-5 and TRBJ1-5): DAGVTQSPTHLIKTRGQQVTLRCSPISGHKSVSWYQQVLGQGPQFIFQYYEKEERGRGNFPDRFSARQFPNYSSELNVNALLLGDSALYLCASSLDSLNQPQHFGDGTRLSIL.

V is TRBV11-2 and J is TRBJ1-1; perhaps TRBD1 as D (5 bases). CDR1 is SGHAT, CDR2 FQNNGV, per germline. V lost 7 bases and J 0 bases, leaving 9 bases between the germline ends. The CDR3 has 13 residues. The CDR3 DNA reads TGTGCCAGCAACAGGAACGTGAACACTGAAGCTTTCTTT. It is translated as CASNRNVNTEAFF.

The chain recombines TRBV5-1 with TRBJ2-7, with D maybe TRBD2 (6 bases). The CDR3 extends over 15 amino acids. Germline CDR1 and CDR2: SGHRS and YFSETQ. V was trimmed by 0 bases and J by 2 bases, leaving 12 bases between them. The CDR3 sequence: CASSLGGEIPYEQYF. For the CDR3, the DNA is TGCGCCAGCAGCTTGGGGGGGGAGATCCCCTACGAGCAGTACTTC.

The chain recombines TRBV9 with TRBJ2-2; 7 bases map to TRBD1. The CDR3 consists of 14 residues. The germline gives CDR1 SGDLS, CDR2 YYNGEE. Losses at the gene ends were 6 bases for V and 6 bases for J; bases not matched to a gene: 8. The CDR3 here is CASTRAQGAGELFF. DNA for the CDR3: TGTGCCAGCACCAGGGCGCAGGGGGCCGGGGAGCTGTTTTTT.

This chain uses TRBV12-5 with TRBJ2-7, with TRBD1 identical over 7 bases. Germline CDR1 LGHNT, CDR2 FRNRAP. Unmatched junction bases numbered 12, after V lost 1 base and J lost 6 bases. The CDR3 has 16 residues. The CDR3 region is CASGLATKTGIVEQYF. DNA for the CDR3: TGTGCTAGTGGTTTGGCGACTAAGACAGGGATAGTCGAGCAGTACTTC. Full variable domain (outside the CDR3, taken from reference TRBV12-5 and TRBJ2-7): DARVTQTPRHKVTEMGQEVTMRCQPILGHNTVFWYRQTMMQGLELLAYFRNRAPLDDSGMPKDRFSAEMPDATLATLKIQPSEPRDSAVYFCASGLATKTGIVEQYFGPGTRLTVT.

The chain is built from TRBV7-3 and TRBJ1-2, with 8 nucleotides matching TRBD1. V lost 5 bases and J lost 7; bases outside the gene matches: 6. Germline V CDR1 and CDR2: SGHTA, FQGTGA. This CDR3 spans 13 amino acids. CDR3 nucleotide sequence: TGTGCCAGCAGCGATCGGACAGGGCTTGGCTACACCTTC. Protein: CASSDRTGLGYTF.

The table lists this clone with a few counts. The J gene is TRBJ1-1, the V gene TRBV15; TRBD1 agrees at 12 bases. Germline assignment: CDR1 LNHNV and CDR2 YYDKDF (reference sequence). The J segment lost 3 bases and the V segment lost 3 bases, leaving 8 bases of the junction unmatched. The CDR3 totals 17 residues. The CDR3 here is CATSRYRDRGPDTEAFF. The CDR3 coding sequence is TGTGCCACCAGCAGGTACCGGGACAGGGGGCCGGACACTGAAGCTTTCTTT.

CDR3 loop: CASSPTSGTDTQYF. The DNA of the CDR3 is TGTGCCAGCAGTCCGACTAGCGGGACAGATACGCAGTATTTT. The chain couples TRBV11-3 to TRBJ2-3, with 10 bases identical to TRBD2. Germline lookup yields CDR1 SGHNT and CDR2 YENEEA. V gave up 6 bases and J gave up 3 bases; unmatched junction bases: 3. The CDR3 loop spans 14 amino acids.

This clone was seen more than once but under ten times. V and J are TRBV2 and TRBJ1-5, with D perhaps TRBD1 (5 bases). The V gene lost 1 base and the J gene lost 2 bases, with 9 bases spanning the gap. The germline V gene encodes CDR1 SNHLY and CDR2 FYNNEI. The CDR3 length is 15 residues. CDR3 sequence: CASSEGRVGNQPQHF. The CDR3 bases are TGTGCCAGCAGTGAAGGCAGGGTGGGCAATCAGCCCCAGCATTTT.

The CDR3 DNA reads TGTGCCAGTAGTATAATTCAAAGCGGGAGGGCCAATGAGCAGTTCTTC. It yields the protein CASSIIQSGRANEQFF. V usage is TRBV19 and J usage is TRBJ2-1; 10 positions match TRBD2. The V gene's germline CDR1 is LNHDA and CDR2 SQIVND (reference sequence). The CDR3 is 16 amino acids. Unmatched junction bases numbered 7, after V lost 2 bases and J lost 6 bases. Filled out from reference TRBV19 and TRBJ2-1, the complete variable domain reads DGGITQSPKYLFRKEGQNVTLSCEQNLNHDAMYWYRQDPGQGLRLIYYSQIVNDFQKGDIAEGYSVSREKKESFPLTVTSAQKNPTAFYLCASSIIQSGRANEQFFGPGTRLTVL.

This rearrangement joins TRBV5-4 to TRBJ2-6; the D is unclear. Germline assignment: CDR1 SGHNT and CDR2 YYREEE (reference sequence). V lost 6 bases to trimming and J lost 0 bases, with 13 bases between them. This CDR3 region has 16 residues. The CDR3 bases are TGTGCCAGCACCGCGGACGGTTTCTCTGGGGCCAACGTCCTGACTTTC. It yields the protein CASTADGFSGANVLTF.

The rearrangement joins TRBV11-1 to TRBJ2-1, with 7 bases lining up with TRBD2. Germline CDR1 and CDR2: SGHAT and FQDESV (reference sequence). The junction had 6 bases not matched to a gene; V was cut back by 8 bases and J by 5 bases. There are 13 residues in the CDR3. The CDR3 here is CASAAGRNNEQFF. CDR3 DNA: TGTGCCAGCGCAGCGGGACGGAACAATGAGCAGTTCTTC. Supplemented by reference TRBV11-1 and TRBJ2-1, the full variable domain reads EAEVAQSPRYKITEKSQAVAFWCDPISGHATLYWYRQILGQGPELLVQFQDESVVDDSQLPKDRFSAERLKGVDSTLKIQPAELGDSAMYLCASAAGRNNEQFFGPGTRLTVL.

The chain has TRBV27 and TRBJ2-1; the D gene is possibly TRBD2 (6 bases). The CDR3 runs to 13 residues. CDR1 is MNHEY, CDR2 SMNVEV, per germline (reference sequence). V gave up 5 bases and J gave up 6 bases, with 11 bases separating them. CDR3 nucleotides: TGTGCCAGCAGTCGTCGGGGGAGCAATGAGCAGTTCTTC. Translated: CASSRRGSNEQFF.